The sequence of this T cell receptor beta chain was determined in a study of T cell responses to AZD1222 COVID-19 vaccine. This CDR3 is 13 amino acids long. V was cut by 0 bases and J by 3 bases, with 5 bases left in between. The germline CDR1 and CDR2 sequences are SEHNR and FQNEAQ (reference sequence). Worth noting for this clone: Its antigen is as yet unknown.

Clones were read by immunoSEQ multiplex PCR, and TCRdb kept only the in-frame ones, dropping some. The data show some 150,000 clones, approximately 90% seen once. General study findings and limits: Among vaccine-associated CD4 TCRs, coverage spanned spike, with dominance at 160-218 and 743-854. There were mostly white British donors and more females than males, and clonal diversity was possibly underestimated.

The TCR sequence derives from an adult who received the MenACWY meningococcal vaccine as a control. Sample: peripheral blood, taken 28 days after the second dose of the MenACWY control vaccine. The J gene is TRBJ1-2, the V gene TRBV7-9, with D hard to call. The CDR3 protein is CASSLALDYGYTF. DNA of the CDR3: TGTGCCAGCAGCTTAGCCCTGGACTATGGCTACACCTTC.